This T cell receptor beta chain comes out of a study of T cells after yellow fever vaccination. CDR3 length: 13 amino acids. Trimming took 5 bases from V and 4 from J; bases not matched to a gene: 4. In this sample, this clonotype turned up many times. MiXCR was run by TCRdb on the 5' RACE reads, yielding one entry per CDR3 protein. The sample carries around 310,000 distinct CDR3 sequences, around 3.9% recorded once. The sample in question was PBMCs, obtained on the day of the yellow fever booster vaccination. The TCR comes from a man between 18 and 29 years old who received the YFV17D yellow fever vaccine. The chain recombines TRBV12-3 or TRBV12-4 with TRBJ1-2; 7 positions match TRBD1. The DNA for the CDR3 is TGTGCCAGCAGTACAGGGGCATCCTATGGCTACACCTTC. Amino acids: CASSTGASYGYTF.